Listed below are T cell receptor beta chains from one sample, sequenced in a study of human T cells and chemical hapten exposure. One entry per CDR3 protein, called by TCRdb with MiXCR from the RACE reads. The sample holds tens of thousands of distinct CDR3 sequences, 12% seen once. The material sequenced was whole blood, taken in connection with sensitization to the hapten diphenylcyclopropenone (DPC). Receptor source: a woman aged 55-70 years with alopecia areata. Some clones in this sample may be carry-over from other donors' samples. The CDR3 runs from the conserved cysteine through the conserved F or W. Fields, in order: clone size, J gene, V gene, D gene, CDR3 DNA, CDR3 protein. D genes are given only for firm matches. Size tells how often a clone was seen (once, few, many) or the class of an expanded clone, and some rows leave it out.

many,TRBJ1-2,TRBV6-5,.,TGTGCCAGCAGTTACTCGACGGACGGAGCCCGCTACACCTTC,CASSYSTDGARYTF
few,TRBJ1-2,TRBV6-2/TRBV6-3,.,TGTGCCAGCAGTTACTCTGGGCGGCAGGGACTTAACTATGGCTACACCTTC,CASSYSGRQGLNYGYTF
many,TRBJ2-5,TRBV29-1,.,TGCAGCGCCGGGGGGCGGAATCAAGAGACCCAGTACTTC,CSAGGRNQETQYF
.,TRBJ2-7,TRBV10-1,.,TGCGCCAGCAGTGACGTGGTCAACGAGCAGTACTTC,CASSDVVNEQYF
many,TRBJ2-3,TRBV3-1,TRBD1,TGTGCCAGCAGCCGGGACAGCTACACAGATACGCAGTATTTT,CASSRDSYTDTQYF
.,TRBJ2-7,TRBV27,.,TGTGCCAGCAGTTTTTTTCCTCCTGACGGAGCCTACGAGCAGTACTTC,CASSFFPPDGAYEQYF
.,TRBJ1-4,TRBV20-1,TRBD1,TGCAGTGCTATTGATCCGGGACAGGGCGTTCGATGGGGTGAAAAACTGTTTTTT,CSAIDPGQGVRWGEKLFF
few,TRBJ2-2,TRBV11-2,TRBD1,TGTGCCAGCAGCTCTCAGGGGGCAGACACCGGGGAGCTGTTTTTT,CASSSQGADTGELFF
.,TRBJ1-1,TRBV7-9,.,TGTGCCAGCAGCTTAGTGGTAGGAGCAGGGGTTGACACTGAAGCTTTCTTT,CASSLVVGAGVDTEAFF
many,TRBJ2-1,TRBV5-1,TRBD1,TGCGCCAGCAGCCGGGACAGCCCGATTCGCGGTGAGCAGTTCTTC,CASSRDSPIRGEQFF
few,TRBJ2-5,TRBV7-2,.,TGTGCCAGCAGCAAACAGAGACAAGAGACCCAGTACTTC,CASSKQRQETQYF
few,TRBJ1-3,TRBV27,.,TGTGCCAGCAGTATTACAAGAGACTCTGGAAACACCATATATTTT,CASSITRDSGNTIYF
.,TRBJ1-2,TRBV20-1,.,TGCAGTGCCGAGATCGAAGGGAGGCACTATGGCTACACCTTC,CSAEIEGRHYGYTF
many,TRBJ2-5,TRBV5-5,.,TGTGCCAGCAGTCTTGTTACCCTCGTAGGGCAAGAGACCCAGTACTTC,CASSLVTLVGQETQYF
many,TRBJ2-4,TRBV7-2,.,TGTGCCAGCAGCTTAAACCAGGGTGCTAAAAACATTCAGTACTTC,CASSLNQGAKNIQYF
few,TRBJ1-2,TRBV12-5,.,TGTGCTAGTGGCTACCGGGACGTGTTTAACTATGGCTACACCTTC,CASGYRDVFNYGYTF
many,TRBJ2-3,TRBV18,.,TGTGCCAGCTCACTTCTAGCAGATACGCAGTATTTT,CASSLLADTQYF
many,TRBJ1-2,TRBV18,TRBD1,TGTGCCAGCTCACCAACTTTGGGACAGGTTTATAACTATGGCTACACCTTC,CASSPTLGQVYNYGYTF
few,TRBJ2-1,TRBV18,.,TGTGCCAGCTCACCGGGGAGCAGGAGTGGTAATGAGCAGTTCTTC,CASSPGSRSGNEQFF
few,TRBJ1-3,TRBV9,.,TGTGCCAGCAGCGTAACGCAGGGAGCTGGAAACACCATATATTTT,CASSVTQGAGNTIYF
few,TRBJ2-3,TRBV6-5,.,TGTGCCAGCAGTTCCTGGGACACTACAGATACGCAGTATTTT,CASSSWDTTDTQYF
many,TRBJ2-3,TRBV2,.,TGTGCCAGCTGGAAGGAGAGAAGCACAGATACGCAGTATTTT,CASWKERSTDTQYF
.,TRBJ2-7,TRBV5-1,.,TGCGCCAGCAGCTTGGGACAGCTCTCGTCCTACGAGCAGTACTTC,CASSLGQLSSYEQYF
few,TRBJ2-2,TRBV28,.,TGTGCCAGCGAGTTCGGAGGATCGAACACCGGGGAGCTGTTTTTT,CASEFGGSNTGELFF
many,TRBJ2-3,TRBV5-1,TRBD2,TGCGCCAGCAGCAAGGGACTAGCGGGGACTAGCACAGATACGCAGTATTTT,CASSKGLAGTSTDTQYF
.,TRBJ2-3,TRBV13,TRBD2,TGTGCCAGCAGCTCCCTTACTAGCGGGGGAAGTCTCTTTGGCACAGATACGCAGTATTTT,CASSSLTSGGSLFGTDTQYF
.,TRBJ2-7,TRBV7-2,.,TGTGCCAGCAGCTCCCCCGTCTCCTACGAGCAGTACTTC,CASSSPVSYEQYF
few,TRBJ1-6,TRBV4-1,TRBD1,TGCGCCAGCAGCCTAAACCCGGGACAGCTTTCACCCCTCCACTTT,CASSLNPGQLSPLHF
.,TRBJ1-2,TRBV11-2,.,TGTGCCAGCAGCTCGTTCCAACCCAACTATGGCTACACCTTC,CASSSFQPNYGYTF
.,TRBJ2-2,TRBV6-6,TRBD2,TGTGCCAGCAGTCCAGAGCGGGGGGGTGCCGGGGAGCTGTTTTTT,CASSPERGGAGELFF
many,TRBJ2-7,TRBV5-1,.,TGCGCCAGCAGCTGGGCCGGGACACCCCAGGGAGGGGAGCAGTACTTC,CASSWAGTPQGGEQYF
few,TRBJ2-7,TRBV13,.,TGTGCCAGCAGCTTCCGGCAGGGTGCCCACGAGCAGTACTTC,CASSFRQGAHEQYF
few,TRBJ2-3,TRBV24-1,.,TGTGCCACCAGTGTCGGCCCAGGGGACCCAGATACGCAGTATTTT,CATSVGPGDPDTQYF
few,TRBJ1-1,TRBV12-3/TRBV12-4,.,TGTGCCAGCAGTTTATGGGAGGGCACTGAAGCTTTCTTT,CASSLWEGTEAFF
few,TRBJ2-5,TRBV7-2,.,TGTGCCAGCAGCTCCCAACTCAGGGATGCCCAGTACTTC,CASSSQLRDAQYF
many,TRBJ1-1,TRBV4-1,.,TGCGCCAGCAGCCAAGGTGCGGGTTTCACTGAAGCTTTCTTT,CASSQGAGFTEAFF
.,TRBJ2-3,TRBV9,TRBD2,TGTGCCAGCATAGCGGGGGGGCAAACAGATACGCAGTATTTT,CASIAGGQTDTQYF
many,TRBJ2-3,TRBV11-2,.,TGTGCCAGCAGCTGGACCCGGGTTAGCAGCACAGATACGCAGTATTTT,CASSWTRVSSTDTQYF
few,TRBJ2-1,TRBV29-1,.,TGCAGCGTTCCCAGGTCAACGGATCAGTTCTTC,CSVPRSTDQFF
few,TRBJ2-2,TRBV10-1,.,TGCGCCAGCAAGGACGACGATCGGGCCGGGGAGCTGTTTTTT,CASKDDDRAGELFF